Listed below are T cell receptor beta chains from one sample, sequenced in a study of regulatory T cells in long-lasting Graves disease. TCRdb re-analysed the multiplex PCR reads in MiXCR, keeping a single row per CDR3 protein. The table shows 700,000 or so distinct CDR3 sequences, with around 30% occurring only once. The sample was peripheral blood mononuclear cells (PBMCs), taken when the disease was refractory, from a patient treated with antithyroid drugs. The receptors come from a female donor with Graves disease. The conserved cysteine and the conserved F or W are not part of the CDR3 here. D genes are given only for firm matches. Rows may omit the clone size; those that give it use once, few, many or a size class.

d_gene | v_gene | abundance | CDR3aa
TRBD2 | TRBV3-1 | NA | ASSQDLSGSYVEQY
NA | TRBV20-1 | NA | SASTREKLF
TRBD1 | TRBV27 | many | ASSLQGANSPLH
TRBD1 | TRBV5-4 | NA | ASSRPTGNMHSPLH
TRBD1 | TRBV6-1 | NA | ASSPRTGNSYEQY
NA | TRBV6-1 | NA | ASSIRQGSNTEAF
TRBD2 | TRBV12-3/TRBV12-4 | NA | ASSPKGLAGFTDTQY
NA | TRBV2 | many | ASSEAGVGNSPLH
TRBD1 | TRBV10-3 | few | AISDGTGTGNTIY
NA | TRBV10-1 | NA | ASSPSLGEGSTEAF
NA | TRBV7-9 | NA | ASSSDGRHTEAF
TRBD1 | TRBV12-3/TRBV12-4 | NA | ASSLTGAYYGYT
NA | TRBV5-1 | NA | ASRRYPQKEDGYT
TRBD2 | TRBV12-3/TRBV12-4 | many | ASKNSGSGYEQY
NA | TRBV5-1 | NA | ASSFIGVRGVYNEQF
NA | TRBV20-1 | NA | SARVSGTYSNQPQH
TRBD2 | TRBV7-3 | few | ASSLTKLAGQETQY
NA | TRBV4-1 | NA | ASSQSGDGSDYEQY
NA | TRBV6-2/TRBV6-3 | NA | ASRQNGGAF
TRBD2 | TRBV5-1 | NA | ASSLGFSMTSGNTGELF
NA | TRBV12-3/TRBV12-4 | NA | ASSLAGQETHY
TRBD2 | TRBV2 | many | ASSGGLAGGLYEQY
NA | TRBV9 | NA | ASSVGQGTNEKLF